The 21 T cell receptor beta chains reported below all come from one sample, sequenced in a study of shared clonotypes between healthy human individuals. Some clones are missing from TCRdb's copy, which holds only in-frame ones; the method was immunoSEQ multiplex PCR. Of 2 million or so clones listed, around 96% are singletons. CD45RO negativity and positive selection for CCR7 defined naive CD8 cells, a population that excluded terminally differentiated effector memory CD45RA+ cells. Sequenced: naive CD8+ T cells sorted from blood. These receptors were collected from a man aged 18 to 29 in good health.

The genes are TRBV10-2 and TRBJ2-7, with D unresolved. V dropped 3 bases and J dropped 5 bases, with 8 bases sitting between them. The germline gives CDR1 WSHSY, CDR2 SAAADI. The CDR3 totals 12 residues. CDR3 amino acids: CASSDSWHEQYF. CDR3 in DNA: TGCGCCAGCAGTGATAGTTGGCACGAGCAGTACTTC.

The chain recombines TRBV28 with TRBJ2-3, with D unclear. The CDR3 covers 15 residues. With 2 bases removed from V and 0 bases from J, the gap between germline ends came to 9 bases. Germline loops: CDR1 MDHEN, CDR2 SYDVKM. CDR3 DNA: TGTGCCAGCAGTTTAGTCGGGCTGAGCACAGATACGCAGTATTTT. Amino acid sequence: CASSLVGLSTDTQYF.

The CDR3 nucleotides are TGTGCCAGCAGCCCGACGACAGGGATCTCCTACGAGCAGTACTTC. It codes for CASSPTTGISYEQYF. The gene calls are TRBV28 and TRBJ2-7, with 7 nucleotides matching TRBD1. Germline CDR1 MDHEN, CDR2 SYDVKM. The junction had 8 bases not matched to a gene; V was cut back by 6 bases and J by 0 bases. The CDR3 contains 15 residues.

Notes on this clone: The sample holds other DNA sequences that translate to the same CDR3. V and J are TRBV5-1 and TRBJ2-3; 8 bases fit TRBD1. J lost 2 bases, V lost 2 bases, and 4 bases had no gene match. The length of the CDR3 is 15 residues. Germline assignment: CDR1 SGHRS and CDR2 YFSETQ. In nucleotides, the CDR3 is TGCGCCAGCAGCTTCGCAGGGGGCTTCACAGATACGCAGTATTTT. Encoded protein: CASSFAGGFTDTQYF.

V usage is TRBV15 and J usage is TRBJ2-7; 13 nucleotides match TRBD2. The CDR3 is made up of 15 amino acids. Germline V lookup: CDR1 LNHNV, CDR2 YYDKDF (reference sequence). J lost 9 bases, V lost 0 bases, and 5 bases had no gene match. The CDR3 DNA is TGTGCCACCAGCAGAGATCGGACTAGCGGGAGCCCGCAGTACTTC. Amino acids: CATSRDRTSGSPQYF.

The chain employs TRBV5-1 and TRBJ2-3; D gene uncertain. V lost 4 bases to trimming and J lost 2 bases, with 5 bases between them. The germline CDR1 and CDR2 sequences are SGHRS and YFSETQ. The CDR3 extends over 12 amino acids. The CDR3 reads CASSANTDTQYF. In nucleotides, the CDR3 is TGCGCCAGCAGCGCAAACACAGATACGCAGTATTTT.

V gene TRBV21-1 combines with J gene TRBJ1-2. TRBV21-1 is given as a pseudogene. CDR3 size: 13 residues. Here the CDR3 reads CASRRAFEGGYTF. CDR3 DNA sequence: TGTGCCAGCCGACGGGCTTTCGAGGGCGGCTACACCTTC.

This sequence joins TRBV28 and TRBJ2-7; D might be TRBD2 (5 bases). Germline V gives CDR1 MDHEN, CDR2 SYDVKM. The CDR3 is 13 residues long. Trimming cost V 6 bases and J 0 bases, with 9 bases left between them. The CDR3 coding sequence is TGTGCCAGCAGGGACTTGAGCTCCTACGAGCAGTACTTC. It is translated as CASRDLSSYEQYF.

This clone was seen once. The chain has TRBV5-6 and TRBJ2-7; weak D call: TRBD2 (6 bases). The CDR3 runs to 14 residues. Trimming stripped 4 bases from V and 0 bases from J, with 11 bases between. The V gene's germline CDR1 is SGHDT and CDR2 YYEEEE. The CDR3 sequence: CASSPDGSSYEQYF. CDR3 bases: TGTGCCAGCAGCCCCGACGGGAGCTCCTACGAGCAGTACTTC. Combining the CDR3 with reference TRBV5-6 and TRBJ2-7 gives the whole variable domain DAGVTQSPTHLIKTRGQQVTLRCSPKSGHDTVSWYQQALGQGPQFIFQYYEEEERQRGNFPDRFSGHQFPNYSSELNVNALLLGDSALYLCASSPDGSSYEQYFGPGTRLTVT.

V usage is TRBV20-1 and J usage is TRBJ2-1; D gene uncertain. The germline V gene encodes CDR1 DFQATT and CDR2 SNEGSKA (reference sequence). CDR3 length: 8 amino acids. CDR3 region: CSLPGQFF. The CDR3 region has the DNA TGCAGCCTCCCTGGGCAGTTCTTC.

The chain recombines TRBV4-1 with TRBJ2-7; TRBD2 matches at 8 bases. J gave up 3 bases and V 2 bases, and 15 bases lay outside the gene matches. This CDR3 comprises 18 residues. Germline CDR1 and CDR2: MGHRA and YSYEKL. CDR3 DNA sequence: TGCGCCAGCAGCCAATGGACCGGGGGGGACTCCAATTACTACGAGCAGTACTTC. This translates into CASSQWTGGDSNYYEQYF.

The chain links TRBV28 to TRBJ2-5; 10 nucleotides line up with TRBD2. The CDR3 is 14 residues long. Trimming removed 5 bases from V and 3 bases from J; junction bases left unmatched: 3. The germline V gene has CDR1 MDHEN and CDR2 SYDVKM. The CDR3 here is CASSGLAAEETQYF. In DNA, the CDR3 is TGTGCCAGCAGTGGACTAGCGGCTGAAGAGACCCAGTACTTC.

The chain couples TRBV27 to TRBJ2-7; 7 nucleotides agree with TRBD2. The CDR3 consists of 15 residues. The germline gives CDR1 MNHEY, CDR2 SMNVEV (reference sequence). The V segment lost 1 base and the J segment 5 bases; nucleotides outside the gene matches: 8. CDR3 coding DNA: TGTGCCAGCAGTTTATTACTCGCGGGAGCCCACGAGCAGTACTTC. Amino acid sequence: CASSLLLAGAHEQYF.

The chain has TRBV4-1 and TRBJ2-5; no reliable D call. The DNA matches TRBJ2-7 better at its end, which makes the J call doubtful. Germline CDR1 reads MGHRA; CDR2 reads YSYEKL. The CDR3 contains 14 residues. The CDR3 is CASSQGTGVHEQYF. DNA of the CDR3: TGCGCCAGCAGCCAGGGAACCGGAGTACACGAGCAGTACTTC.

With respect to this clone: The germline gene is not matched at one end of the junction; a read error may be the cause. V gene TRBV7-7 combines with J gene TRBJ2-1; maybe TRBD1 (5 bases). The CDR3 has 14 residues. Germline V CDR1 and CDR2: SSHAT, FNYEAQ (reference sequence). As DNA, the CDR3 is TGTGCTAGCAGCTTAATAGGGGACTACAATGAGCAGTTCTTC. Its protein is CASSLIGDYNEQFF.

V gene TRBV6-1 combines with J gene TRBJ2-5; D possibly corresponds to TRBD1 (5 bases). Germline loops: CDR1 MNHNS, CDR2 SASEGT. The CDR3 runs 13 residues. The V end was cut by 8 bases, the J end by 1 base, with 11 bases between. For the CDR3, the DNA is TGTGCCAGCCGTCACAGGATCCAAGAGACCCAGTACTTC. The encoded protein is CASRHRIQETQYF.

This clone turned up a few times. This CDR3 is also generated by other DNA sequences in the sample. The genes are TRBV6-5 and TRBJ1-1; 8 nucleotides match TRBD1. The CDR3 runs to 13 residues. The trim removed 2 bases at V and 4 bases at J, leaving 0 bases unmatched. Germline loops: CDR1 MNHEY, CDR2 SVGAGI. The DNA of the CDR3 is TGTGCCAGCAGTTACACAGGGGGCACTGAAGCTTTCTTT. Its protein product is CASSYTGGTEAFF.

The V call is TRBV28, the J call TRBJ2-7, with D possibly matching TRBD1 (7 bases). Looked up from germline, CDR1 is MDHEN and CDR2 is SYDVKM. Deletions cut 5 bases from V and 3 bases from J, with 14 bases between. The CDR3 has 14 amino acids. CDR3 sequence: CASSGAGGSYEQYF. CDR3 in DNA: TGTGCCAGCAGTGGGGCAGGGGGGAGCTACGAGCAGTACTTC. Combining the CDR3 with reference TRBV28 and TRBJ2-7 gives the whole variable domain DVKVTQSSRYLVKRTGEKVFLECVQDMDHENMFWYRQDPGLGLRLIYFSYDVKMKEKGDIPEGYSVSREKKERFSLILESASTNQTSMYLCASSGAGGSYEQYFGPGTRLTVT.

This rearrangement joins TRBV11-2 to TRBJ2-7; TRBD1 matches at 11 bases. In germline, CDR1 is SGHAT, CDR2 FQNNGV. The CDR3 has 16 residues. Trimming at V came to 2 bases and at J to 2 bases, leaving 5 bases not matched to a gene. CDR3 sequence reads: CASSLWDRGNTYEQYF. DNA of the CDR3: TGTGCCAGCAGCTTATGGGACAGGGGGAATACCTACGAGCAGTACTTC.

The chain couples TRBV2 to TRBJ2-7; tentatively, D is TRBD1 (5 bases). Looked up from germline, CDR1 is SNHLY and CDR2 is FYNNEI. Trimming cost V 6 bases and J 3 bases, with 9 bases left between them. The CDR3 contains 12 residues. CDR3 sequence (DNA): TGTGCCAGCAGGTATGACAGCTACGAGCAGTACTTC. Translation gives CASRYDSYEQYF.

This clone has just one count. The gene calls are TRBV7-8 and TRBJ2-7; the match to TRBD1 covers 8 bases. In germline, CDR1 is SGHVS, CDR2 FQNEAQ. This CDR3 has 16 amino acids. Trimming at V came to 5 bases and at J to 4 bases, leaving 13 bases not matched to a gene. CDR3 sequence (DNA): TGTGCCAGCAGCCCCCTCCCAGGACAGGGAATTTACGAGCAGTACTTC. Translated: CASSPLPGQGIYEQYF.